The present TCR beta chain was sequenced within a study of blood T cells in healthy people across ages. PCR was performed a second time for 7 to 11 cycles using a sample-barcoded 5' primer and a J-beta primer mix. A template-switch adaptor containing 12 random nucleotides labeled each cDNA molecule. Sequencing yielded, for each sample, at least 2.5 million paired-end reads carrying CDR3. From the 5' RACE reads, TCRdb called clonotypes with MiXCR, one entry per CDR3 protein. This table has under 950,000 distinct CDR3 sequences, about a fifth appearing once. Points from the study as a whole: Roughly linear declines in TCR beta diversity per million T cells occurred with age.

Samples each yielded at least 6 micrograms of total RNA. This clonotype appeared many times. Its antigen is unknown. The CDR3 spans 13 residues. The germline V gene encodes CDR1 SGHTA and CDR2 FQGNSA. V was pared by 1 base and J by 4 bases, with 5 bases between. Sequenced: blood. The receptor was isolated from a man between 65 and 85 years old in good health. This chain joins TRBV7-2 and TRBJ2-1; D uncertain. Here the CDR3 reads CASSLDWYNEQFF. CDR3 sequence (DNA): TGTGCCAGCAGCTTAGACTGGTACAATGAGCAGTTCTTC.